A selection of T cell receptor beta chains follows, all from one sample in a study of early T cells in non-severe SARS-CoV-2 infection. TCRdb re-analysed the 5' RACE reads in MiXCR, keeping a single row per CDR3 protein. In the table there are some 80,000 distinct CDR3 sequences, about 10% of which are singletons. Sequencing was performed on whole blood, taken at baseline. The receptors come from an adult who was a healthcare worker with PCR-confirmed SARS-CoV-2 infection or an uninfected control (not recorded which). CDR3s include the opening cysteine and the closing phenylalanine or tryptophan. The order of the fields is J gene, clone size, D gene, V gene, CDR3 DNA, CDR3 protein. A D gene is named only where the DNA matches it firmly. Size tells how often a clone was seen (once, few, many) or the class of an expanded clone, and some rows leave it out.

>TRBJ2-3|many|.|TRBV14
TGTGCCAGCAGCTTACGGGTCCCTCCGGATACGCAGTATTTT
CASSLRVPPDTQYF
>TRBJ2-2|many|.|TRBV14
TGTGCCAGCAGCCAAGGCCCGGCGGAGCTGTTTTTT
CASSQGPAELFF
>TRBJ2-2|.|.|TRBV11-2
TGTGCCAGCAGCTTAGATGGACGGAACACCGGGGAGCTGTTTTTT
CASSLDGRNTGELFF
>TRBJ2-7|many|.|TRBV27
TGTGCCAGCAGTTTGAAGGGGTGGAGGGAGCAGTACTTC
CASSLKGWREQYF
>TRBJ1-3|few|.|TRBV20-1
TGCAGTGCTAGCCTCCCGGGGTCTGGAAACACCATATATTTT
CSASLPGSGNTIYF
>TRBJ1-2|few|.|TRBV2
TGTGCCAGCAGATTGGACAGATATGGCTACACCTTC
CASRLDRYGYTF
>TRBJ2-6|many|TRBD2|TRBV3-1
TGTGCCAGCAGCCAGCGGGGGGGACCGTACTCTGGGGCCAACGTCCTGACTTTC
CASSQRGGPYSGANVLTF
>TRBJ2-7|.|.|TRBV9
TGTGCCAGCAGCGTAGGATCTATAGCCTACGAGCAGTACTTC
CASSVGSIAYEQYF
>TRBJ2-1|.|TRBD2|TRBV20-1
TGCAGTGCTAGTGCGGGACTAGCATACAATGAGCAGTTCTTC
CSASAGLAYNEQFF
>TRBJ1-4|.|.|TRBV25-1
TGTGCCAGCAGTGAAGGGGCAGGGAGCGAAAAACTGTTTTTT
CASSEGAGSEKLFF
>TRBJ1-2|many|.|TRBV14
TGTGCCAGCAGCCCGGGACCGGGGTACGGCTACACCTTC
CASSPGPGYGYTF
>TRBJ2-2|many|.|TRBV25-1
TGTGCCAGCAGTGGGGGGAGTAGTGGGAACACCGGGGAGCTGTTTTTT
CASSGGSSGNTGELFF
>TRBJ2-7|many|.|TRBV28
TGTGCCAGCAGTTTAGGCAGGGCATACGAGCAGTACTTC
CASSLGRAYEQYF
>TRBJ2-1|few|TRBD2|TRBV10-3
TGTGCCATCATCCTTAGCGGGCGCAACAATGAGCAGTTCTTC
CAIILSGRNNEQFF
>TRBJ2-3|many|.|TRBV20-1
TGCAGTGCTTTCATAGCGTATGGCACAGATACGCAGTATTTT
CSAFIAYGTDTQYF
>TRBJ2-7|many|TRBD2|TRBV12-3/TRBV12-4
TGTGCCAGCAGTTTCGGGCTAGCGGGTTACTACGAGCAGTACTTC
CASSFGLAGYYEQYF
>TRBJ1-4|many|.|TRBV6-2/TRBV6-3
TGTGCCAGCAGTCCCCGGACTCTCGAAAAACTGTTTTTT
CASSPRTLEKLFF
>TRBJ1-3|few|.|TRBV5-5
TGTGCCAGCAGCTTGGCTCCTGACACCATATATTTT
CASSLAPDTIYF
>TRBJ1-2|.|.|TRBV28
TGTGCCAGCAGTTCCGACCCTTCTGGCTACACCTTC
CASSSDPSGYTF
>TRBJ2-4|.|.|TRBV7-2
TGTGCCAGCAGCTTATGGGGTAGCGGCCCCCCGGGCAAAAACATTCAGTACTTC
CASSLWGSGPPGKNIQYF
>TRBJ2-7|many|TRBD1|TRBV7-9
TGTGCCAGCAGCTTAGGGGACAGGGGATCCTACGAGCAGTACTTC
CASSLGDRGSYEQYF
>TRBJ2-2|many|TRBD1|TRBV19
TGTGCCAGTAGACCAGGGGGCGAGGACGGGGAGCTGTTTTTT
CASRPGGEDGELFF
>TRBJ2-4|once|TRBD1|TRBV30
TGTGCCTGGAGTAGAACGACAGGGGCGGCCAAAAACATTCAGTACTTC
CAWSRTTGAAKNIQYF
>TRBJ2-1|few|TRBD1|TRBV28
TGTGCCAGCGGAGGACAGGCCTACAATGAGCAGTTCTTC
CASGGQAYNEQFF
>TRBJ2-1|many|.|TRBV2
TGTGCCAGCAGTGAAAGGGCGACCAATGAGCAGTTCTTC
CASSERATNEQFF
>TRBJ2-3|.|.|TRBV6-6
TGTGCCAGCAGCCCACAGGGATCAGATACGCAGTATTTT
CASSPQGSDTQYF
>TRBJ1-1|.|TRBD1|TRBV7-3
TGTGCCAGCAGCGTGACAGGGTCTCCCACTGAAGCTTTCTTT
CASSVTGSPTEAFF
>TRBJ2-1|many|.|TRBV12-3/TRBV12-4
TGTGCCAGCAGTTTATCCGGGGGCGATGAGCAGTTCTTC
CASSLSGGDEQFF
>TRBJ2-2|many|.|TRBV7-8
TGTGCCAGCAGCTTAGGGACCGGGGAGCTGTTTTTT
CASSLGTGELFF
>TRBJ2-5|many|.|TRBV20-1
TGCAGTGCTAGAGGTTCCCGTGCGAGAGCCTTCCAAGAGACCCAGTACTTC
CSARGSRARAFQETQYF
>TRBJ2-5|many|.|TRBV3-1
TGTGCCAGCAGCCAAGGAACAGGAGAGACCCAGTACTTC
CASSQGTGETQYF
>TRBJ1-1|many|.|TRBV12-3/TRBV12-4
TGTGCCAGCGGACTCCCCCGGACCTCCTCTATGGGAGCTTTCTTT
CASGLPRTSSMGAFF
>TRBJ1-3|many|.|TRBV6-2/TRBV6-3
TGTGCCAGCAACGGAGAAAGGACCCCTGGAAACACCATATATTTT
CASNGERTPGNTIYF
>TRBJ2-2|many|TRBD2|TRBV27
TGTGCCAGCAGTGTTGACAGCACGGGGGGCGGGGAGCTGTTTTTT
CASSVDSTGGGELFF
>TRBJ2-2|few|.|TRBV7-9
TGTGCCAGCGGGATTGGGACCGGGGAGCTGTTTTTT
CASGIGTGELFF
>TRBJ1-1|.|.|TRBV29-1
TGCAGCGTTGTATTAGGTTCCTTCGGGAACACTGAAGCTTTCTTT
CSVVLGSFGNTEAFF
>TRBJ1-4|few|TRBD1|TRBV9
TGTGCCAGCAGCGCAGGGGGCGCGGCTAATGAAAAACTGTTTTTT
CASSAGGAANEKLFF
>TRBJ2-3|many|TRBD2|TRBV3-1
TGTGCCAGCAGCCAAGATGGGCCTAGCGGGATAGGTACGCAGTATTTT
CASSQDGPSGIGTQYF
>TRBJ2-3|few|.|TRBV7-9
TGTGCCAGCAGCCCCCGCAAGCGGTTGGGCCCAGATACGCAGTATTTT
CASSPRKRLGPDTQYF
>TRBJ2-3|many|TRBD2|TRBV4-2
TGTGCCAGCAGCCAAGAGGGGTCTAGCGGGAGCGTAGATACGCAGTATTTT
CASSQEGSSGSVDTQYF
>TRBJ2-7|many|.|TRBV27
TGTGCCAGCAGTTTCTCCTCCCTCAGCTCCTACGAGCAGTACTTC
CASSFSSLSSYEQYF
>TRBJ2-3|many|.|TRBV7-2
TGTGCCAGCGGGGGCCGCGGAGGGGCCGCAGATACGCAGTATTTT
CASGGRGGAADTQYF
>TRBJ2-5|medium-sized|.|TRBV5-4
TGTGCCAGCAGCTTGGAAGAGACCCAGTACTTC
CASSLEETQYF
>TRBJ2-3|.|TRBD1|TRBV27
TGTGCCAGCAGTTTAAAATCAGGGGGTACGCAGTATTTT
CASSLKSGGTQYF
>TRBJ2-5|.|.|TRBV11-2
TGTGCCAGCAGCACTGGTCATCGCGAGACCCAGTACTTC
CASSTGHRETQYF
>TRBJ1-4|few|.|TRBV7-9
TGTGCCAGCAGCCACAGAGGTGAAAAACTGTTTTTT
CASSHRGEKLFF
>TRBJ2-1|many|.|TRBV20-1
TGCAGTCAATCTGGAGGATGGTGGGATGAGCAGTTCTTC
CSQSGGWWDEQFF
>TRBJ1-1|many|.|TRBV5-1
TGCGCCAGCACCACAGGGATGAACACTGAAGCTTTCTTT
CASTTGMNTEAFF
>TRBJ2-3|few|TRBD2|TRBV5-4
TGTGCCAGCAGCTTGGAACTAGCGAGAACTAGCACAGATACGCAGTATTTT
CASSLELARTSTDTQYF
>TRBJ2-6|.|.|TRBV6-5
TGTGCCACCCGGTTCGGGGCGGTTAGCTCTGGGGTCAACGTCCTGACTTTC
CATRFGAVSSGVNVLTF